The next 31 T cell receptor beta chains were all read from a single sample in a study of cytomegalovirus exposure and HLA in healthy donors. 60 Vbeta and 13 Jbeta primers were used in PCR. Repertoires were generated with immunoSEQ multiplex PCR, while TCRdb's copy carries only in-frame clones and drops some. The sample holds 90,000 to 150,000 clones, 75% seen once. Sequencing used PBMCs. The receptors originated from a woman aged 40-49 years in good health and CMV-seropositive.

This chain links TRBV27 with TRBJ2-3; possibly TRBD2 for D (5 bases). Germline V lookup: CDR1 MNHEY, CDR2 SMNVEV (reference sequence). This CDR3 contains 11 residues. V was trimmed by 5 bases and J by 11 bases, leaving 11 bases between them. The CDR3 DNA follows: TGTGCCAGCAGTCCCGGTGAGGGGCAGTATTTT. This codes for CASSPGEGQYF.

The chain is built from TRBV27 and TRBJ2-7, with D unclear. The germline V gene has CDR1 MNHEY and CDR2 SMNVEV (reference sequence). The length of the CDR3 is 14 residues. V shed 4 bases and J shed 3 bases, with 13 bases lying between them. The CDR3 region has the DNA TGTGCCAGCAGTTCACCAGGTTTCCGCTACGAGCAGTACTTC. Its translation is CASSSPGFRYEQYF.

This chain links TRBV6-1 with TRBJ2-7; tentative D call: TRBD2 (6 bases). The V gene's germline CDR1 is MNHNS and CDR2 SASEGT. Trimming removed 0 bases from V and 12 bases from J, with 12 bases in between. CDR3 size: 12 residues. In DNA form, the CDR3 reads TGTGCCAGCAGTGAAGCTTACCGGGAGAGGTACTTC. Its translation is CASSEAYRERYF.

The J gene is TRBJ2-7, the V gene TRBV27; perhaps TRBD2 as D (7 bases). Germline V gene data show CDR1 as MNHEY and CDR2 as SMNVEV (reference sequence). V gave up 10 bases and J gave up 7 bases, with 20 bases separating them. This CDR3 has 13 residues. The CDR3 sequence is CAILDSGAWEQYF. CDR3 nucleotide sequence: TGTGCCATCCTGGACAGCGGGGCTTGGGAGCAGTACTTC.

V and J are TRBV7-8 and TRBJ1-1; 8 bases line up with TRBD1. The V segment lost 6 bases and the J segment 6 bases; nucleotides outside the gene matches: 15. This CDR3 is built from 16 residues. Germline CDR1 and CDR2: SGHVS and FQNEAQ. The CDR3 DNA reads TGTGCCAGCAGTTACGGATCAACGCCGGGACAGGCTGAAGCTTTCTTT. Encoded protein: CASSYGSTPGQAEAFF.

The V gene is TRBV6-1, the J gene TRBJ1-5; D is undetermined. V was trimmed by 2 bases and J by 3 bases, leaving 14 bases between them. Per the germline V gene, CDR1 is MNHNS and CDR2 is SASEGT. This CDR3 has 16 amino acids. The CDR3 coding sequence is TGTGCCAGCAGTGAATTCAACAGATATACCAATCAGCCCCAGCATTTT. Translated, it gives CASSEFNRYTNQPQHF.

This chain uses TRBV30 with TRBJ2-5; 9 bases match TRBD2. The J call may be incorrect, as the DNA end agrees better with TRBJ2-7. The CDR3 length is 13 residues. Per germline, CDR1 GTSNPN and CDR2 SVGIG (reference sequence). The chain's CDR3 is CAWTSGMFYEQYF. The CDR3 DNA sequence: TGTGCCTGGACTAGCGGGATGTTCTACGAGCAGTACTTC.

The chain has TRBV19 and TRBJ2-7; TRBD1 matches 10 bases. Per the germline V gene, CDR1 is LNHDA and CDR2 is SQIVND (reference sequence). Losses at the gene ends were 1 base for V and 4 bases for J; bases not matched to a gene: 4. The CDR3 is 15 residues long. The CDR3, as DNA: TGTGCCAGTAGTATAGTCGGGACAGGGGAATACGAGCAGTACTTC. Protein product: CASSIVGTGEYEQYF.

This clone was observed once. The V gene is TRBV6-6, the J gene TRBJ2-1, with a tentative D call TRBD1 (5 bases). The V and J ends lost 2 bases and 8 bases respectively, with 10 bases between them. Germline CDR1 is MNHNY and CDR2 is SVGAGI (reference sequence). The CDR3 length is 13 residues. CDR3 sequence (DNA): TGTGCCAGCAGTTACGTGGGGCGCGATGAGCAGTTCTTC. This gives the protein CASSYVGRDEQFF.

The CDR3 reads CASSYGGTNEKLFF. The CDR3 DNA reads TGTGCCAGCAGTTACGGAGGGACTAATGAAAAACTGTTTTTT. V gene TRBV28 combines with J gene TRBJ1-4, with D unresolved. This CDR3 region has 14 residues. The ends were cut back, 4 bases at V and 2 bases at J, with 8 bases in the middle. Germline CDR1 and CDR2: MDHEN and SYDVKM.

The chain carries TRBV7-8 and TRBJ1-1; 7 bases fit TRBD1. Germline-derived CDR1 and CDR2 are SGHVS and FQNEAQ. V shed 6 bases and J 1 base; nucleotides not matched to a gene: 11. CDR3 length: 16 amino acids. The CDR3 nucleotides read TGTGCCAGCAGTCATGCAGGGGGTCTCTGGAACACTGAAGCTTTCTTT. Protein product: CASSHAGGLWNTEAFF.

The chain carries TRBV30 and TRBJ1-3; 9 positions agree with TRBD1. Germline values: CDR1 GTSNPN, CDR2 SVGIG (reference sequence). The V and J ends lost 3 bases and 2 bases, in that order; junction bases with no gene match: 5. The CDR3 runs 15 residues. The CDR3 nucleotides read TGTGCCTGGAGAGATCGACAGGGGGCTGGAAACACCATATATTTT. It yields the protein CAWRDRQGAGNTIYF.

The V and J genes are TRBV5-8 and TRBJ2-7; D perhaps matches TRBD1 (7 bases). This CDR3 comprises 16 residues. V lost 4 bases and J 6 bases, leaving 23 bases between the germline ends. Germline V gene sequence: CDR1 SGHTS, CDR2 YDEGEE. This CDR3 reads CASSPILRAGGGEQYF. In DNA form, the CDR3 reads TGTGCCAGCAGCCCTATCTTGCGGGCAGGGGGAGGCGAGCAGTACTTC.

The chain employs TRBV7-8 and TRBJ2-5; 8 bases match TRBD2. Germline-derived CDR1 and CDR2 are SGHVS and FQNEAQ. This CDR3 contains 19 residues. V dropped 4 bases and J dropped 4; count of bases not matched to a gene: 20. The CDR3 DNA reads as TGTGCCAGCAGCTACTCGGGGGGGCCGGCGGGAGTCGTCCGAGAGACCCAGTACTTC. This gives the protein CASSYSGGPAGVVRETQYF.

V gene TRBV14 combines with J gene TRBJ2-3; 8 nucleotides align to TRBD1. The CDR3 is 14 amino acids. V dropped 4 bases and J dropped 6; count of bases not matched to a gene: 6. CDR1 is SGHDN and CDR2 is FVKESK in the germline V gene. The CDR3 bases are TGTGCCAGCAGCCCCCGGACAGGGCTGGATACGCAGTATTTT. Amino acid sequence: CASSPRTGLDTQYF.

This sequence joins TRBV28 and TRBJ2-5; perhaps TRBD2 as D (6 bases). The germline V and J ends were trimmed by 6 bases and 3 bases, with 14 bases remaining between them. This CDR3 is built from 14 residues. In germline, CDR1 is MDHEN, CDR2 SYDVKM. DNA for the CDR3: TGTGCCAGCAGCTGGCGGGGACGAGAAGAGACCCAGTACTTC. It codes for CASSWRGREETQYF.

The chain combines TRBV2 with TRBJ1-5; TRBD1 matches 7 bases. CDR3 length: 16 residues. The junction had 6 bases not matched to a gene; V was cut back by 0 bases and J by 4 bases. CDR1 and CDR2 from the germline V gene are SNHLY and FYNNEI. For the CDR3, the DNA is TGTGCCAGCAGTGAAGCGGGGACAGCATCAAATCAGCCCCAGCATTTT. Amino acid sequence: CASSEAGTASNQPQHF.

This clone was recorded a few times. The chain has TRBV28 and TRBJ1-4; a weak D match, TRBD1 (5 bases). The CDR3 consists of 13 residues. The V and J ends lost 9 bases and 8 bases respectively, with 16 bases between them. Germline V gene lookup returns CDR1 MDHEN and CDR2 SYDVKM. CDR3 sequence: CASIQGMGEKLFF. The CDR3 nucleotides read TGTGCCAGTATCCAGGGAATGGGCGAAAAACTGTTTTTT.

A few counts support this clone. V gene TRBV5-1 combines with J gene TRBJ2-1; D is unresolved. Germline loops: CDR1 SGHRS, CDR2 YFSETQ. The CDR3 is 14 residues long. Between the trimmed V and J ends, which lost 0 bases and 0 bases, there was a span of 4 bases. CDR3 bases: TGCGCCAGCAGCTTGGACAGCTCCTACAATGAGCAGTTCTTC. This gives the protein CASSLDSSYNEQFF.

The chain joins TRBV9 to TRBJ1-3; maybe TRBD1 (5 bases). This CDR3 region has 17 residues. Trimming stripped 4 bases from V and 0 bases from J, with 17 bases between. Germline V lookup: CDR1 SGDLS, CDR2 YYNGEE. CDR3 in DNA: TGTGCCAGCAGCTCCTTCGGGGGGACCTACTCTGGAAACACCATATATTTT. Amino acid sequence: CASSSFGGTYSGNTIYF.

This clone was seen just once. The chain links TRBV4-3 to TRBJ1-5; 8 nucleotides line up with TRBD1. The CDR3 has 16 amino acids. Germline CDR1 reads LGHNA; CDR2 reads YSLEER. Trimming at V came to 3 bases and at J to 4 bases, leaving 8 bases not matched to a gene. CDR3 region: CASSQTDREPNQPQHF. The CDR3 DNA is TGCGCCAGCAGCCAGACGGACAGGGAACCGAATCAGCCCCAGCATTTT.

The rearrangement uses TRBV25-1 and TRBJ1-3; TRBD1 matches at 9 bases. J was trimmed by 2 bases and V by 7 bases; bases with no gene match: 12. The CDR3 consists of 17 residues. CDR1 MGHDK and CDR2 SYGVNS come from the germline V gene. Here the CDR3 reads CASIPGGTGLAGNTIYF. As DNA, the CDR3 is TGTGCCAGCATCCCCGGAGGGACAGGGCTGGCTGGAAACACCATATATTTT. Full variable domain (remainder filled in from reference TRBV25-1 and TRBJ1-3): EADIYQTPRYLVIGTGKKITLECSQTMGHDKMYWYQQDPGMELHLIHYSYGVNSTEKGDLSSESTVSRIRTEHFPLTLESARPSHTSQYLCASIPGGTGLAGNTIYFGEGSWLTVV.

J is TRBJ2-7 and V is TRBV28, with 12 bases matching TRBD2. CDR1 and CDR2 from the germline V gene are MDHEN and SYDVKM. V trimming: 5 bases; J trimming: 7 bases; junction bases outside the gene matches: 9. CDR3 length: 15 amino acids. The CDR3 DNA follows: TGTGCCAGCAGTCCCTCTAGCGGGAGGGTTTTTGAGCAGTACTTC. Its translation: CASSPSSGRVFEQYF.

The V gene is TRBV27, the J gene TRBJ1-1; D gene ambiguous. This CDR3 has 11 residues. Per germline, CDR1 MNHEY and CDR2 SMNVEV (reference sequence). The germline V and J ends were trimmed by 6 bases and 8 bases, with 10 bases remaining between them. The CDR3 loop is CASSQFMEAFF. Here the CDR3 DNA reads TGTGCCAGCAGCCAGTTTATGGAAGCTTTCTTT.

This chain connects TRBV6-1 to TRBJ1-2; 7 bases map to TRBD1. The CDR3 runs to 13 residues. The J segment lost 8 bases and the V segment lost 10 bases, leaving 13 bases of the junction unmatched. CDR1 is MNHNS, CDR2 SASEGT, per germline. CDR3 sequence: CATLGQGGLGYTF. The CDR3 region has the DNA TGTGCCACCTTAGGGCAGGGGGGCCTCGGCTACACCTTC.

The rearrangement joins TRBV30 to TRBJ2-7; 8 nucleotides line up with TRBD1. This CDR3 region has 14 residues. Germline-derived CDR1 and CDR2 are GTSNPN and SVGIG (reference sequence). V lost 1 base and J lost 0; bases outside the gene matches: 2. CDR3 in amino acids: CAWSEQGVSYEQYF. As DNA, the CDR3 is TGTGCCTGGAGTGAACAGGGGGTCTCCTACGAGCAGTACTTC.

V and J are TRBV27 and TRBJ2-2; no firm D call. There are 15 residues in the CDR3. In germline, CDR1 is MNHEY, CDR2 SMNVEV (reference sequence). The V gene lost 0 bases and the J gene lost 3 bases, with 8 bases spanning the gap. The CDR3 nucleotides read TGTGCCAGCAGTTTATCGTCTAGAGACACCGGGGAGCTGTTTTTT. Protein: CASSLSSRDTGELFF.

The chain is built from TRBV19 and TRBJ1-2; tentative D call: TRBD1 (6 bases). This CDR3 is built from 12 residues. CDR1 and CDR2 from the germline V gene are LNHDA and SQIVND (reference sequence). Trimming stripped 7 bases from V and 6 bases from J, with 12 bases between. The DNA for the CDR3 is TGTGCCAGTACTCAACAGGGTCATGGCTACACCTTC. It yields the protein CASTQQGHGYTF.

The rearrangement links TRBV2 to TRBJ1-6; 10 positions match TRBD1. The germline V gene encodes CDR1 SNHLY and CDR2 FYNNEI. This CDR3 has 14 residues. With 6 bases clipped from V and 8 bases from J, the junction kept 4 bases outside the gene matches. The CDR3 DNA sequence: TGTGCCAGCAGGGACGGGACAGGGGATTCACCCCTCCACTTT. Translation gives CASRDGTGDSPLHF.

The chain links TRBV7-8 to TRBJ1-1; 7 positions agree with TRBD1. CDR1 SGHVS and CDR2 FQNEAQ come from the germline V gene. V gave up 5 bases and J gave up 1 base; unmatched junction bases: 13. The CDR3 consists of 17 residues. Here the CDR3 DNA reads TGTGCCAGCAGCGATCGCCCAGGGACAGCTAAGAACACTGAAGCTTTCTTT. Translation: CASSDRPGTAKNTEAFF.

V gene TRBV29-1 combines with J gene TRBJ1-1; unclear D gene. Germline CDR1 SQVTM, CDR2 ANQGSEA. The V end lost 5 bases, the J end lost 0 bases, and 10 bases lay between the germline ends. The CDR3 extends over 13 amino acids. CDR3 sequence: CSVCGRMNTEAFF. CDR3 bases: TGCAGCGTTTGTGGCAGGATGAACACTGAAGCTTTCTTT.